Listed here are 7 T cell receptor beta chains from one sample, sequenced in a study of blood T cell repertoires in COVID-19. Clones were read by immunoSEQ multiplex PCR, and TCRdb kept only the in-frame ones, dropping some. Seen here are about 320,000 clones, approximately 90% observed once, and the top ten hold 3.5% to 5%. The source material was PBMCs or T cells enriched from blood (not recorded which). These receptors all come from a young woman who had been exposed to COVID-19.

The CDR3 is CASMRRGHNEQFF. The CDR3, as DNA: TGTGCCAGTATGCGGCGGGGCCATAATGAGCAGTTCTTC. This chain connects TRBV19 to TRBJ2-1; D is perhaps TRBD2 (6 bases). The CDR3 loop spans 13 amino acids. V was cut by 7 bases and J by 7 bases, with 14 bases left in between. Looked up from germline, CDR1 is LNHDA and CDR2 is SQIVND (reference sequence).

The count of this clone is one. The J gene is TRBJ2-1, the V gene TRBV5-6; the match to TRBD2 covers 8 bases. Per germline, CDR1 SGHDT and CDR2 YYEEEE. The CDR3 consists of 16 residues. With V trimmed by 4 bases and J by 3 bases, 9 bases remained unmatched. The CDR3 DNA reads TGTGCCAGCAGCGCCCTACTAGCGGCGGTCTACAATGAGCAGTTCTTC. Amino acids: CASSALLAAVYNEQFF. The whole variable domain, remainder taken from reference TRBV5-6 and TRBJ2-1, is DAGVTQSPTHLIKTRGQQVTLRCSPKSGHDTVSWYQQALGQGPQFIFQYYEEEERQRGNFPDRFSGHQFPNYSSELNVNALLLGDSALYLCASSALLAAVYNEQFFGPGTRLTVL.

This rearrangement joins TRBV7-9 to TRBJ2-5, with TRBD1 as a possible D gene (5 bases). This CDR3 region has 13 residues. V lost 8 bases, J lost 2 bases, and 12 bases lay in between. From germline, CDR1 is SEHNR and CDR2 FQNEAQ (reference sequence). CDR3: CASGAGEQETQYF. The CDR3 nucleotides are TGTGCCAGCGGGGCTGGGGAACAAGAGACCCAGTACTTC. The complete variable domain, with remaining parts taken from reference TRBV7-9 and TRBJ2-5, reads DTGVSQNPRHKITKRGQNVTFRCDPISEHNRLYWYRQTLGQGPEFLTYFQNEAQLEKSRLLSDRFSAERPKGSFSTLEIQRTEQGDSAMYLCASGAGEQETQYFGPGTRLLVL.

This sequence joins TRBV6-5 and TRBJ1-4; 9 bases are shared with TRBD1. V shed 4 bases, J shed 7 bases, and the junction held 7 bases outside the gene matches. CDR1 and CDR2 (germline): MNHEY, SVGAGI. The CDR3 extends over 15 amino acids. The CDR3 protein is CASSSYRGRPEKLFF. CDR3 coding DNA: TGTGCCAGCAGTTCTTACAGGGGGCGCCCTGAAAAACTGTTTTTT.

The chain combines TRBV4-3 with TRBJ1-1; D call uncertain. The CDR3 totals 16 residues. V lost 0 bases and J lost 2, with 13 bases in between. Germline CDR1 is LGHNA and CDR2 is YSLEER. The CDR3 protein is CASSQDLSTDNTEAFF. Here the CDR3 DNA reads TGCGCCAGCAGCCAAGACCTATCAACAGATAACACTGAAGCTTTCTTT.

This clone has only a few counts. The rearrangement links TRBV6-5 to TRBJ2-7; 7 nucleotides match TRBD1. Per germline, CDR1 MNHEY and CDR2 SVGAGI. The CDR3 runs 11 residues. After removal of 6 bases from V and 6 bases from J, the junction contained 2 bases not matched to a gene. As DNA, the CDR3 is TGTGCCAGCAGCCCAGGGGGCGAGCAGTACTTC. The encoded protein is CASSPGGEQYF.

The chain is built from TRBV9 and TRBJ1-1; tentative D call: TRBD1 (6 bases). The V end lost 3 bases, the J end lost 2 bases, and 8 bases lay between the germline ends. CDR1 and CDR2 (germline): SGDLS, YYNGEE. This CDR3 region has 13 residues. The CDR3 is CASSEGGNTEAFF. The CDR3 nucleotides are TGTGCCAGCAGCGAAGGGGGAAACACTGAAGCTTTCTTT.